This TCR beta chain originates from a study of post-analysis software for immune sequencing data. Worth noting for this clonotype: What it recognizes is unknown.

The germline CDR1 and CDR2 sequences are SGHNT and YENEEA. This CDR3 has 15 amino acids. V lost 5 bases, J lost 6 bases, and 18 bases lay in between. Included in the TCR beta cDNA libraries were unique molecular identifiers. TCRdb passed the PCR reads through MiXCR, listing each CDR3 protein once. Seen here are around 160,000 distinct CDR3 sequences, 35% to 40% observed once, and the top ten hold approximately 30%. Study conclusions and caveats: Significantly lower normalized Chao1 diversity was seen in multiple sclerosis patients than in controls. Strong co-clustering by F measure was seen for same-batch samples. There were about 5 TRBV segments more frequent in patients than controls, and TRBV5-6, TRBV5-1 and TRBV20-1 were among them.

The chain employs TRBV11-3 and TRBJ2-3; D unclear. The sequenced sample was blood, obtained after autologous hematopoietic stem cell transplantation. The sequence was obtained from a girl under 18 with multiple sclerosis. The CDR3 region has the DNA TGTGCCAGCAGCCCCCGAAAAGGCTCGGGTGATACGCAGTATTTT. Its translation: CASSPRKGSGDTQYF.